The 6 T cell receptor beta chains reported below all come from one sample, sequenced in a study of PD-L1 blockade in urothelial cancer. The assay was immunoSEQ multiplex PCR, and TCRdb's table has in-frame clones only and misses some. This sample has roughly 60,000 clones; about 80% occur once, and the top ten carry almost 4.5%. The sample in question was PBMCs, obtained around atezolizumab (anti-PD-L1) treatment. Receptors were obtained from a man between 70 and 80 years old with urothelial cancer.

V gene TRBV6-6 combines with J gene TRBJ1-1; perhaps TRBD1 as D (5 bases). CDR3 length: 16 residues. The V gene's germline CDR1 is MNHNY and CDR2 SVGAGI (reference sequence). V dropped 2 bases and J dropped 0 bases, with 13 bases sitting between them. As DNA, the CDR3 is TGTGCCAGCAGTTACGACCCGGAGGGGATGAACACTGAAGCTTTCTTT. Protein product: CASSYDPEGMNTEAFF.

The chain recombines TRBV18 with TRBJ1-2; possibly TRBD1 for D (5 bases). The germline V gene encodes CDR1 KGHSH and CDR2 LQKENI. The CDR3 covers 14 residues. V was clipped by 3 bases and J by 8 bases, with 16 bases between them. CDR3 DNA: TGTGCCAGCTCACCCGGGACCTCGGGGGAAGGCTACACCTTC. Protein product: CASSPGTSGEGYTF.

The rearrangement uses TRBV7-9 and TRBJ1-2; D is ambiguous. Trimming shortened V by 5 bases and J by 8 bases, and 15 bases separated the two germline ends. From germline, CDR1 is SEHNR and CDR2 FQNEAQ (reference sequence). The CDR3 spans 13 residues. The CDR3 sequence is CASSPGREEGYTF. CDR3 nucleotides: TGTGCCAGCAGCCCCGGTAGGGAGGAGGGCTACACCTTC.

The chain has TRBV7-2 and TRBJ2-1; no reliable D call. The CDR3 totals 14 residues. In germline, CDR1 is SGHTA, CDR2 FQGNSA. Trimming took 4 bases from V and 5 from J, leaving 12 bases between them. CDR3 residues: CASSYSSLNNEQFF. In DNA form, the CDR3 reads TGTGCCAGCAGCTACTCCTCATTGAACAATGAGCAGTTCTTC.

This chain joins TRBV6-5 and TRBJ1-4; 7 nucleotides line up with TRBD1. V trimming: 11 bases; J trimming: 7 bases; junction bases outside the gene matches: 4. CDR3 length: 11 amino acids. CDR1 and CDR2 from the germline V gene are MNHEY and SVGAGI. The CDR3 protein is CAVGTAEKLFF. The CDR3 DNA follows: TGTGCCGTTGGGACAGCTGAAAAACTGTTTTTT.

This chain uses TRBV5-1 with TRBJ2-3; D is possibly TRBD2 (5 bases). V was pared by 1 base and J by 4 bases, with 13 bases between. CDR1 is SGHRS, CDR2 YFSETQ, per germline. CDR3 length: 15 residues. For the CDR3, the DNA is TGCGCCAGCAGCTTGAGGACTGCCCCGGCAGATACGCAGTATTTT. Its protein is CASSLRTAPADTQYF.